Listed below are T cell receptor beta chains from one sample, sequenced in a study of T cells in Graves' hyperthyroidism and ophthalmopathy. TCRdb called the multiplex PCR reads again in MiXCR, with one record for every CDR3 protein. The sample contains roughly 570,000 distinct CDR3 sequences, roughly 46% of which appear only once. The sample was peripheral blood or thyroid tissue (not recorded which). These receptors all come from an adult woman with Graves' disease, either hyperthyroidism or ophthalmopathy (not recorded which). The CDR3 runs from the conserved cysteine through the conserved F or W. The D gene is left open where the match is weak. Expanded clones get a size class; other rows say once, few or many, or leave the size out.

j_call,d_call,v_call,clone_size,cdr3_nt,cdr3_aa
TRBJ2-7,TRBD2,TRBV20-1,.,TGCAGTGCTCACGCAAGCGGGGGGGCCTACGAGCAGTACTTC,CSAHASGGAYEQYF
TRBJ2-5,TRBD2,TRBV7-8,.,TGTGCCAGCAGCTTCGAGTGGGAGGGCCAAGAGACCCAGTACTTC,CASSFEWEGQETQYF
TRBJ2-7,.,TRBV10-3,.,TGTGCCATCAGTGAGGGCAGGGAGATGATAGAGCAGTACTTC,CAISEGREMIEQYF
TRBJ1-1,.,TRBV20-1,many,TGCAGTGCTAGACTAGACAGGAACACTGAAGCTTTCTTT,CSARLDRNTEAFF
TRBJ2-2,.,TRBV5-1,many,TGCGCCAGCAGCCAGGACAGACCGAACACCGGGGAGCTGTTTTTT,CASSQDRPNTGELFF
TRBJ1-1,TRBD1,TRBV7-3,many,TGTGCCAGCAGCTTTACAGGGGGCACTGAAGCTTTCTTT,CASSFTGGTEAFF
TRBJ2-5,.,TRBV20-1,.,TGCAGTGCTAGCAACGATGGACTAACGGCCCAGTACTTC,CSASNDGLTAQYF
TRBJ1-5,.,TRBV29-1,few,TGCAGCGTTGTGTCCGGTATCAATCAGCCCCAGCATTTT,CSVVSGINQPQHF
TRBJ1-2,.,TRBV2,few,TGTGCCAGCAGAAGTAGGGTCGGGAGATATGGCTACACCTTC,CASRSRVGRYGYTF
TRBJ2-7,.,TRBV2,once,TGTGCCAGCAGTGAACGGCCAGGGTACGGCGAGCAGTACTTC,CASSERPGYGEQYF
TRBJ2-2,.,TRBV7-3,many,TGTGCCAGCAGCCCCCCAGGCGGGGAGCTGTTTTTT,CASSPPGGELFF
TRBJ2-7,TRBD1,TRBV5-1,many,TGCGCCAGCAGCTTGACGGGAACTCAATCAGGGGGCGAGCAGTACTTC,CASSLTGTQSGGEQYF
TRBJ2-3,.,TRBV7-8,.,TGTGCCAGCTCGGGACTGCGGTGGGGCACAGATACGCAGTATTTT,CASSGLRWGTDTQYF
TRBJ2-2,TRBD2,TRBV2,many,TGTGCCAGCTCCGCTAGCGGGAATAGCGGGGAGCTGTTTTTT,CASSASGNSGELFF
TRBJ2-6,.,TRBV5-1,.,TGCGCCAGCAGGTTGCAGGGCAGTAACTCTGGGGCCAACGTCCTGACTTTC,CASRLQGSNSGANVLTF
TRBJ2-5,.,TRBV6-1,many,TGTGCCAGCAGTCCCTTCTGGGGGGACAGACAAGAGACCCAGTACTTC,CASSPFWGDRQETQYF
TRBJ2-2,TRBD2,TRBV12-3/TRBV12-4,.,TGTGCCAGCAGACGGACTAGCGGGAGCGTAAACGGGGAGCTGTTTTTT,CASRRTSGSVNGELFF
TRBJ1-5,.,TRBV15,.,TGTGCCACCAGCAGACTAGCGGGAGAGGTAGAGCAGCCCCAGCATTTT,CATSRLAGEVEQPQHF
TRBJ2-6,.,TRBV19,.,TGTGCCAGTAGTCTCAGACAGGTCGGCTCTGGGGCCAACGTCCTGACTTTC,CASSLRQVGSGANVLTF
TRBJ1-1,.,TRBV7-2,.,TGTGCCAGCAGCTCCCTCCGGACTCGGGCCACTGAAGCTTTCTTT,CASSSLRTRATEAFF
TRBJ2-7,TRBD1,TRBV10-3,once,TGTGCCATCAGTGAGGGACAGGGCAAATACGAGCAGTACTTC,CAISEGQGKYEQYF
TRBJ2-7,TRBD2,TRBV20-1,many,TGCAGTGCTAGAGATTGGGGGACTAGCGTCTACGAGCAGTACTTC,CSARDWGTSVYEQYF
TRBJ2-7,.,TRBV30,many,TGTGCCTGGGCAGGGCTGGAGCAGTACTTC,CAWAGLEQYF
TRBJ2-7,.,TRBV14,few,TGTGCCAGCAGCCAACTGCATTACGAGCAGTACTTC,CASSQLHYEQYF
TRBJ1-5,.,TRBV20-1,.,TGCAGTGCTAGAGAAGTCCCGTCCTATCAGCCCCAGCATTTT,CSAREVPSYQPQHF
TRBJ1-4,.,TRBV10-3,.,TGTGCCATCAGGGATGAAAAACTGTTTTTT,CAIRDEKLFF
TRBJ2-7,.,TRBV11-2,many,TGTGCCAGCAGCCCGCCGTGGGGTTACTACGAGCAGTACTTC,CASSPPWGYYEQYF
TRBJ1-2,.,TRBV2,.,TGTGCCAGCAGTGACTGGTATGGCGGGGGCTACACCTTC,CASSDWYGGGYTF
TRBJ2-5,.,TRBV20-1,few,TGCAGTGCCGAAACGGGCCAAGAGACCCAGTACTTC,CSAETGQETQYF
TRBJ1-2,.,TRBV7-9,.,TGTGCCAGCAGCTTAGGGGGGGGCAGCACCTTC,CASSLGGGSTF
TRBJ2-2,.,TRBV15,many,TGTGCCACCAGCAGGGGCAAGAACACCGGGGAGCTGTTTTTT,CATSRGKNTGELFF
TRBJ2-7,.,TRBV12-3/TRBV12-4,many,TGTGCCAGCAGTTTATCATGGGAGTCCGAGCAGTACTTC,CASSLSWESEQYF
TRBJ1-6,.,TRBV28,.,TGTGCCAGCATCAAACCTGGGTTGAATTCACCCCTCCACTTT,CASIKPGLNSPLHF
TRBJ1-5,.,TRBV3-1,many,TGTGCCAGCAGCCCGACCGGGACGGATAGCAATCAGCCCCAGCATTTT,CASSPTGTDSNQPQHF
TRBJ1-2,.,TRBV7-9,many,TGTGCCAGCGGGCAGGGCCGTGACTATGGCTACACCTTC,CASGQGRDYGYTF
TRBJ2-5,.,TRBV2,.,TGTGCCAGCAGTGAAGGGCAGGGGGGGACCCAGTACTTC,CASSEGQGGTQYF
TRBJ1-5,.,TRBV20-1,many,TGCAGTGCTAGTCCTTTACCTGCGGTAGGGGGTCAGCCCCAGCATTTT,CSASPLPAVGGQPQHF
TRBJ1-4,.,TRBV7-9,.,TGTGCCAGCAGCCAAGATTCGGGAGAAGAAAAACTGTTTTTT,CASSQDSGEEKLFF
TRBJ1-4,.,TRBV20-1,many,TGCAGTGCCCCCCCCGAGGACAGTGCAACTAATGAAAAACTGTTTTTT,CSAPPEDSATNEKLFF
TRBJ1-5,TRBD1,TRBV2,many,TGTGCCAGCAGTGAAGGGGACAGGGGGCGCGGTCAGCCCCAGCATTTT,CASSEGDRGRGQPQHF
TRBJ1-2,.,TRBV25-1,few,TGTGCCAGCAGTTATACAGGGTCGGACGGCTACACCTTC,CASSYTGSDGYTF
TRBJ1-5,TRBD1,TRBV28,few,TGTGCCAGCAGTTTCAGGGGGCTTAGTCAGCCCCAGCATTTT,CASSFRGLSQPQHF
TRBJ1-4,.,TRBV2,many,TGTGCCAGCATGGGAGGCAGCTTGATGGTCGGAAAACTGTTTTTT,CASMGGSLMVGKLFF
TRBJ1-5,.,TRBV6-2/TRBV6-3,many,TGTGCCAGCAGTTACGGCGAGGGCAATCAGCCCCAGCATTTT,CASSYGEGNQPQHF
TRBJ2-1,.,TRBV7-8,few,TGTGCCAGCAGCTCCCGAGCAGGCTACAATGAGCAGTTCTTC,CASSSRAGYNEQFF
TRBJ1-5,.,TRBV28,.,TGTGCCAGCAAGGCCAGTTATTACAATCAGCCCCAGCATTTT,CASKASYYNQPQHF
TRBJ1-1,.,TRBV29-1,many,TGCAGCGTTGTTGGGGCGCAGAACACTGAAGCTTTCTTT,CSVVGAQNTEAFF
TRBJ1-1,.,TRBV15,.,TGTGCCACCAGCAGAGATGCTGGGGTGAACACTGAAGCTTTCTTT,CATSRDAGVNTEAFF
TRBJ2-7,.,TRBV7-2,many,TGTGCCAGCAGCTTACTGGTAACAAGGCCTACCTACGAGCAGTACTTC,CASSLLVTRPTYEQYF